The T cell receptor beta chain under discussion was sequenced for a study of blood T cell repertoires in COVID-19. Overall study context: Collection of acute and convalescent COVID-19 samples took place in the United States, Italy and Spain. T cells, B-cell-depleted T cells, or PBMCs provided the cDNA or gDNA that served as material.

Per the germline V gene, CDR1 is SEHNR and CDR2 is FQNEAQ (reference sequence). V was clipped by 4 bases and J by 1 base, with 13 bases between them. This CDR3 has 15 residues. The authors' processing: Reference gene primer amplification yielded estimated nucleated cell counts. Generated by immunoSEQ multiplex PCR, the TCRdb table keeps only in-frame clones and is missing some. V and J calls plus clone size are reproduced from that table; the DNA served to infer D and trimming. Counted here are approximately 47,000 clones, 88% occurring once; the ten biggest clones make up about 13%. The clonotype originates from a human donor with active COVID-19. The donor label of this sample is uncertain. The material sequenced was peripheral blood. The rearrangement joins TRBV7-9 to TRBJ1-1; TRBD1 might be the D (6 bases). The CDR3 protein is CASSSRLGQNTEAFF. Here the CDR3 DNA reads TGTGCCAGCAGCTCTCGACTGGGACAGAACACTGAAGCTTTCTTT.